The source of this T cell receptor beta chain is a study of graft-versus-host responses after intestinal transplantation. The assay was immunoSEQ multiplex PCR, and TCRdb's table has in-frame clones only and misses some. Here the sample spans some 82,000 clones, about nine tenths being singletons. Worth noting for this clone: The antigen is not known.

This receptor was taken from a human donor who was the organ donor for an intestinal transplant. The source was unstimulated CD8+ T cells sorted from spleen or lymph node cells, collected before transplant.

This chain's CDR3 is CASSLVKAGDGYTF. CDR3 coding DNA: TGTGCCAGCAGCTTAGTAAAGGCGGGAGATGGCTACACCTTC. The rearrangement joins TRBV11-2 to TRBJ1-2; D is uncertain. Trimming cost V 1 base and J 6 bases, with 12 bases left between them. The CDR3 contains 14 residues. The germline V gene has CDR1 SGHAT and CDR2 FQNNGV.